This paragraph covers one T cell receptor beta chain sequence. Germline values: CDR1 SEHNR, CDR2 FQNEAQ (reference sequence). The length of the CDR3 is 13 residues. V shed 5 bases and J 7 bases; nucleotides not matched to a gene: 3. This sample is part of a study of blood T cell repertoires in COVID-19. In the source study's methods: Reference gene primer amplification gave nucleated cell count estimates. The repertoire was sequenced with immunoSEQ multiplex PCR; TCRdb's copy has only in-frame clones and lacks some. D and trimming were read from the DNA, whereas the V and J calls and clone size are those reported in that table. The sample carries about 270,000 clones, around 89% recorded once. Cohort placement rested on clinical history that participants reported themselves. Resolution of symptoms, clearance, or two negative PCRs was present in recovered Cohort 3 donors.

The receptor's source is a woman aged 18-29 years who had recovered from COVID-19. The source material was PBMCs or T cells enriched from blood (not recorded which). This rearrangement joins TRBV7-9 to TRBJ1-2; 11 bases are a match to TRBD1. The CDR3 spells CASSQDRGLGYTF. The CDR3 bases are TGTGCCAGCAGCCAGGACAGGGGGCTTGGCTACACCTTC.